These T cell receptor beta chains were read from a single sample in a study of CD8+ T cells in alopecia areata. Clones were sequenced by immunoSEQ multiplex PCR, and TCRdb holds only the in-frame ones, with some missing. Of approximately 98,000 clones listed, roughly 64% were seen once; the top ten hold approximately 22%. Sample: CD8+ T cells sorted from blood. The receptors here all came from a human donor in good health. The CDR3 runs from the conserved cysteine through the conserved F or W. A D gene is named only where the DNA matches it firmly. Expanded clones get a size class; other rows say once, few or many, or leave the size out.

TRBV7-9	TRBJ2-3	-	-	CASSFWGTDTQYF	TGTGCCAGCAGCTTTTGGGGCACAGATACGCAGTATTTT
TRBV30	TRBJ1-5	-	few	CAWSGEGPSNQPQHF	TGTGCCTGGAGTGGGGAGGGACCTAGCAATCAGCCCCAGCATTTT
TRBV30	TRBJ2-7	TRBD2	-	CAWENTGTSSYEQYF	TGTGCCTGGGAGAACACCGGGACTAGCTCCTACGAGCAGTACTTC
TRBV15	TRBJ2-2	TRBD2	-	CATERGDRGGELFF	TGTGCCACGGAGCGGGGCGATCGAGGCGGGGAGCTGTTTTTT
TRBV7-9	TRBJ1-2	TRBD1	-	CASSLGRGLLYTF	TGTGCCAGCAGCCTGGGCAGGGGGCTCCTCTACACCTTC
TRBV28	TRBJ2-7	-	-	CASSLEGVGYEQYF	TGTGCCAGCAGTTTAGAGGGGGTAGGCTACGAGCAGTACTTC
TRBV29-1	TRBJ2-7	-	-	CSVDGGRREQYF	TGCAGCGTTGATGGGGGCCGGCGCGAGCAGTACTTC
TRBV27	TRBJ1-6	TRBD1	-	CASSLYLGRETGRNSPLHF	TGTGCCAGCAGTTTATATCTCGGACGGGAGACAGGGAGGAATTCACCCCTCCACTTT
TRBV5-1	TRBJ2-1	TRBD2	-	CASSLVAGGIYNEQFF	TGCGCCAGCAGCTTGGTAGCGGGGGGCATCTACAATGAGCAGTTCTTC
TRBV6-1	TRBJ1-2	-	-	CASSEWPGAIYGYTF	TGTGCCAGCAGTGAATGGCCGGGGGCAATCTATGGCTACACCTTC
TRBV29-1	TRBJ1-2	-	-	CSAWTDARYGYTF	TGCAGCGCCTGGACAGACGCCCGCTATGGCTACACCTTC
TRBV29-1	TRBJ2-5	-	few	CSGEAGTQETQYF	TGCAGCGGGGAAGCCGGGACTCAAGAGACCCAGTACTTC
TRBV15	TRBJ1-1	-	-	CATSRVNTEAFF	TGTGCCACCAGCAGAGTAAACACTGAAGCTTTCTTT
TRBV5-6	TRBJ1-1	-	-	CASSLAFESSEAFF	TGTGCCAGCAGCTTGGCCTTTGAGAGCAGTGAAGCTTTCTTT
TRBV13	TRBJ2-5	-	-	CASRPKHLGETQYF	TGTGCCAGCAGGCCCAAACATCTAGGAGAGACCCAGTACTTC
TRBV25-1	TRBJ1-5	-	-	CASSLWDSNQPQHF	TGTGCCAGCAGTCTATGGGATAGCAATCAGCCCCAGCATTTT
TRBV15	TRBJ1-3	-	few	CATSRGDGGNTIYF	TGTGCCACCAGCAGAGGAGACGGGGGAAACACCATATATTTT
TRBV5-1	TRBJ1-2	TRBD1	-	CASSLPGQGNYGYTF	TGCGCCAGCAGCTTACCGGGACAGGGTAACTATGGCTACACCTTC
TRBV2	TRBJ1-2	-	-	CASVGGDGYTF	TGTGCCAGCGTTGGGGGGGATGGCTACACCTTC
TRBV7-9	TRBJ1-2	TRBD1	-	CASSPGQYFGYTF	TGTGCCAGCAGCCCGGGACAGTACTTTGGCTACACCTTC
TRBV5-6	TRBJ2-4	-	few	CASSLIGVDIQYF	TGTGCCAGCAGCTTGATAGGGGTCGACATTCAGTACTTC
TRBV9	TRBJ2-5	TRBD2	-	CASSVDPSGGDLETQYF	TGTGCCAGCAGCGTAGATCCTAGCGGGGGGGACTTGGAGACCCAGTACTTC
TRBV29-1	TRBJ2-3	-	-	CSVGDGRGEDTQYF	TGCAGCGTGGGTGACGGCAGGGGTGAAGATACGCAGTATTTT
TRBV10-3	TRBJ2-1	TRBD2	-	CAISRGDGDYNEQFF	TGTGCCATCAGCCGGGGGGACGGGGATTACAATGAGCAGTTCTTC
TRBV13	TRBJ1-2	-	-	CASSLGRSYGYTF	TGTGCCAGCAGCTTAGGGCGGAGCTATGGCTACACCTTC
TRBV11-2	TRBJ2-3	TRBD2	-	CASSLLTAGGTDTQYF	TGTGCCAGCAGCTTACTAACAGCGGGGGGCACAGATACGCAGTATTTT
TRBV15	TRBJ2-7	-	-	CATSGVRELSSYEQYF	TGTGCCACCAGCGGGGTCAGGGAACTCAGCTCCTACGAGCAGTACTTC
TRBV9	TRBJ1-5	-	-	CASSPWGRGPEYSNQPQHF	TGTGCCAGCAGCCCATGGGGCAGGGGACCCGAGTATAGCAATCAGCCCCAGCATTTT
TRBV4-2	TRBJ2-3	-	-	CASSREDTQYF	TGTGCCAGCAGCCGTGAAGATACGCAGTATTTT
TRBV6-1	TRBJ2-1	TRBD2	-	CASSDLAGGDEQFF	TGTGCCAGCAGTGATCTAGCGGGGGGTGATGAGCAGTTCTTC
TRBV5-4	TRBJ2-7	TRBD1	-	CASSPGQGSYEQYF	TGTGCCAGCAGTCCCGGACAGGGTTCCTACGAGCAGTACTTC
TRBV13	TRBJ2-2	-	-	CASSLGTGELFF	TGTGCCAGCAGCTTAGGCACCGGGGAGCTGTTTTTT
TRBV2	TRBJ2-5	-	few	CASSELSWETQYF	TGTGCCAGCAGTGAACTCTCTTGGGAGACCCAGTACTTC
TRBV19	TRBJ1-2	TRBD1	-	CASRFRDSDFYGYTF	TGTGCCAGTAGGTTCCGGGACAGCGACTTCTATGGCTACACCTTC
TRBV7-9	TRBJ1-2	TRBD1	-	CASSIPGQGYIQGGYTF	TGTGCCAGCAGCATTCCGGGACAGGGGTACATTCAGGGTGGCTACACCTTC
TRBV7-9	TRBJ2-5	-	few	CASGRTGRETQYF	TGTGCCAGCGGGCGCACAGGCCGGGAGACCCAGTACTTC
TRBV15	TRBJ1-5	TRBD1	-	CATSGRQGGNQPQHF	TGTGCCACCAGCGGGAGACAGGGCGGCAATCAGCCCCAGCATTTT
TRBV5-1	TRBJ2-3	-	-	CASSLEQGGTDTQYF	TGCGCCAGCAGCTTGGAGCAGGGTGGCACAGATACGCAGTATTTT
TRBV30	TRBJ1-2	-	-	CACRGYYGYTF	TGTGCCTGCCGCGGATACTATGGCTACACCTTC
TRBV27	TRBJ2-3	TRBD2	few	CASRGLGGSDTQYF	TGTGCCAGCAGGGGACTAGGGGGGTCGGATACGCAGTATTTT
TRBV29-1	TRBJ1-4	-	-	CSVSGSTNEKLFF	TGCAGCGTTTCTGGGTCAACGAATGAAAAACTGTTTTTT
TRBV29-1	TRBJ1-2	TRBD1	-	CSVEDTGTGWVGYTF	TGCAGCGTTGAAGATACGGGGACAGGGTGGGTAGGCTACACCTTC
TRBV13	TRBJ2-3	TRBD2	-	CASSLPGTSGDESQITQYF	TGTGCCAGCAGCTTACCCGGGACTAGCGGGGACGAATCACAGATAACGCAGTATTTT
TRBV28	TRBJ1-2	TRBD1	many	CASSSDRVDGYTF	TGTGCCAGCAGCTCGGACAGGGTGGATGGCTACACCTTC
TRBV29-1	TRBJ1-4	TRBD1	few	CSGLDREHEKLFF	TGCAGCGGACTGGACAGGGAGCATGAAAAACTGTTTTTT
TRBV6-5	TRBJ2-3	TRBD2	many	CASMLVGGGTDTQYF	TGTGCCAGCATGCTAGTGGGGGGGGGCACAGATACGCAGTATTTT
TRBV27	TRBJ2-6	-	few	CASSSPWGASSGANVLTF	TGTGCCAGCAGTTCCCCGTGGGGGGCAAGCTCTGGGGCCAACGTCCTGACTTTC
TRBV28	TRBJ2-1	-	-	CASSYQHNEQFF	TGTGCCAGCAGTTACCAGCACAATGAGCAGTTCTTC
TRBV6-1	TRBJ2-2	-	-	CASSESRGETGELFF	TGTGCCAGCAGTGAGTCCCGTGGGGAGACCGGGGAGCTGTTTTTT
TRBV7-2	TRBJ2-5	-	large	CASSDGRDRNF	TGTGCCAGCAGCGACGGGAGGGACAGAAACTTC
TRBV2	TRBJ2-5	-	few	CASTDRQPRWDEETQYF	TGTGCCAGCACAGATCGCCAGCCGAGGTGGGACGAGGAGACCCAGTACTTC
TRBV29-1	TRBJ2-1	-	few	CSVERLDEQFF	TGCAGCGTTGAACGGTTGGACGAGCAGTTCTTC
TRBV13	TRBJ1-2	-	-	CASSRKEIRDGYTF	TGTGCCAGCAGCCGGAAGGAGATTAGGGATGGCTACACCTTC
TRBV7-9	TRBJ2-7	-	-	CASSLAPRGFTYEQYF	TGTGCCAGCAGCTTAGCGCCCAGGGGATTCACCTACGAGCAGTACTTC
TRBV11-2	TRBJ1-1	-	-	CASSSPGSVARNTEAFF	TGTGCCAGCAGCTCGCCGGGTAGCGTTGCAAGGAACACTGAAGCTTTCTTT
TRBV29-1	TRBJ2-5	TRBD1	few	CSAEPVWDSQETQYF	TGCAGCGCCGAACCTGTTTGGGACAGCCAAGAGACCCAGTACTTC
TRBV19	TRBJ2-7	-	-	CASSPGISYEQYF	TGTGCCAGTAGTCCGGGGATCTCCTACGAGCAGTACTTC